This is a list of T cell receptor beta chains from one sample in a study of STAT3 mutations in large granular lymphocyte leukemia. Only in-frame clones appear in the TCRdb table, and some are missing; sequencing was by immunoSEQ multiplex PCR. This sample has several thousand clones, with more than 90% found just once. Material for sequencing was peripheral blood mononuclear cells. All receptors derive from a man between 60 and 75 years old with T-cell large granular lymphocyte leukemia. Some clones in this sample may be carry-over from other donors' samples. Both conserved end residues are part of each CDR3. D genes are given only for firm matches. Clone size appears in some rows only: once, few, many, or a class for an expanded clone.

TRBJ2-3	NA	NA	TRBV5-1	TGCGCCAGCAGCTTGCCAGCATCAGGGAGCACAGATACGCAGTATTTT	CASSLPASGSTDTQYF
TRBJ2-3	TRBD2	NA	TRBV27	TGTGCCAGCAGTACCTGGGACTACCTGAGCACAGATACGCAGTATTTT	CASSTWDYLSTDTQYF
TRBJ1-4	NA	NA	TRBV18	TGTGCCAGCTCACCAGCATCTGGGTCCGAAGAAAAACTGTTTTTT	CASSPASGSEEKLFF
TRBJ2-1	NA	NA	TRBV15	TGTGCCACCAGCAGAGGGGGGTGGGATGAGCAGTTCTTC	CATSRGGWDEQFF
TRBJ2-3	NA	NA	TRBV18	TGTGCCAGCTCACCAGATGGAGATACGCAGTATTTT	CASSPDGDTQYF
TRBJ2-1	NA	NA	TRBV18	TGTGCCAGCTCACCTTCCCGTACAGCGGTTGGGCAGTTCTTC	CASSPSRTAVGQFF
TRBJ1-4	TRBD1	NA	TRBV29-1	TGCAGCGTGGCCGACAGGGGACGAACTAATGAAAAACTGTTTTTT	CSVADRGRTNEKLFF
TRBJ2-7	NA	NA	TRBV15	TGTGCCACCAGCAGATTCCCCGACAGCTACGAGCAGTACTTC	CATSRFPDSYEQYF
TRBJ1-1	NA	NA	TRBV30	TGTGGGCAGGGAGGGACTGAAGCTTTCTTT	CGQGGTEAFF
TRBJ2-3	NA	once	TRBV6-5	TGTGCCAGCAGTTCCCGGGACTCCCCGCAGTATTTT	CASSSRDSPQYF
TRBJ2-1	TRBD1	NA	TRBV2	TGTGCCAGCAAGCTCCAGGGGGCATCCTACAATGAGCAGTTCTTC	CASKLQGASYNEQFF
TRBJ2-5	NA	NA	TRBV6-6	TGTGCCAGCCTTAGGGAGGCCCAAGAGACCCAGTACTTC	CASLREAQETQYF
TRBJ2-5	NA	NA	TRBV5-1	TGCGCCAGCAGCTTGGGTTTGCGGACAGTGACCCAGTACTTC	CASSLGLRTVTQYF
TRBJ1-1	NA	NA	TRBV29-1	TGCAGCGTCGAACCCGGACGCGGTGGGAACACTGAAGCTTTCTTT	CSVEPGRGGNTEAFF
TRBJ1-2	NA	NA	TRBV28	TGTGCCAGCAGTTTTTCCTTGTATGGCTACACCTTC	CASSFSLYGYTF